This note documents a single T cell receptor beta chain sequence. Its target is unknown. The CDR3 covers 16 residues. Trimming cost V 3 bases and J 3 bases; bases outside gene matches: 8. Germline loops: CDR1 SGHAT, CDR2 FQDESV (reference sequence). Data came from immunoSEQ multiplex PCR; TCRdb stores just in-frame clones and leaves some out. Among around 45,000 clones listed, roughly 82% were seen once. The source of the sample is a study of OX40 agonist ivuxolimab in advanced cancers. Study-wide background: Partial responses were achieved by three patients, of whom one had hepatocellular carcinoma and two had cutaneous melanoma.

Study outcomes and limitations: Mean expanded clone counts were higher in CD8+ than CD4+ T cells. With doses of 0.1 to 3.0 mg/kg, CD4+ and CD8+ blood T cells had undergone clonal expansion by week 6.

The starting material was CD4+ or CD8+ T cells sorted from blood, obtained in a trial of the OX40 agonist ivuxolimab. The source of this sequence is an adult with an advanced solid tumor such as melanoma, head and neck, liver or kidney cancer. The rearrangement uses TRBV11-1 and TRBJ2-7, with 10 bases aligning to TRBD2. CDR3 sequence (DNA): TGTGCCAGCAGCTTGCGGAAGCTAGCGGGAGTCTACGAGCAGTACTTC. Translation: CASSLRKLAGVYEQYF.